Listed below are T cell receptor beta chains from one sample, sequenced in a study of cytomegalovirus exposure and HLA in healthy donors. The repertoire was sequenced with immunoSEQ multiplex PCR; TCRdb's copy has only in-frame clones and lacks some. The sample consists of roughly 120,000 clones, approximately 82% of them appearing once. Material: PBMCs. Receptor source: a young man in good health and CMV-seropositive. Each CDR3 is given without its conserved first and last residue. Fields, in order: V gene, J gene, CDR3 protein.

TRBV9	TRBJ2-7	ASSVVGGAAYEQY
TRBV4-3	TRBJ2-6	ASSQDVSSGANVLT
TRBV28	TRBJ2-7	ASSLPPHYEQY
TRBV7-9	TRBJ2-1	ASSSRQVPAEQF
TRBV29-1	TRBJ2-7	SVEEGHGYEQY
TRBV6-6	NA	ASSAGPYEQY
TRBV7-2	TRBJ1-5	ASSLDLRHSNQPQH
TRBV7-2	TRBJ1-1	ASSLRHEAF
TRBV14	TRBJ2-1	ASSLDTYNEQF
TRBV10-3	TRBJ1-5	AISDGQGQPQH
TRBV6-6	TRBJ2-3	ASSLAGGTDTQY
TRBV12-5	TRBJ2-1	ASGRTSSGGYNEQF
TRBV9	TRBJ1-3	ASSVDGGHPGNTIY
TRBV7-9	TRBJ1-2	ASSPTGVDGYT
TRBV9	TRBJ1-2	ASSASGGHYGYT
TRBV2	TRBJ2-1	ASSRTSGFLDEQF
TRBV7-9	TRBJ2-1	ASSSAGGPYNEQF
TRBV2	TRBJ1-1	ASTGTGLNTEAF
TRBV2	TRBJ2-7	ASSEVQSSYEQY
TRBV6-6	TRBJ1-6	ASSPTGPANSPLH
TRBV6-6	TRBJ2-7	ASGRRDSSYEQY
TRBV28	TRBJ2-7	ASSLVPGTAYEQY
TRBV2	TRBJ2-3	ASSGGQGSTDTQY
TRBV11-2	TRBJ2-2	ASPRLINTGELF
TRBV5-6	TRBJ2-7	ASSVAGAYEQY
TRBV2	TRBJ1-1	ASSGRDRLSAEAF
TRBV6-5	TRBJ2-7	ASSMTSSYEQY
TRBV10-3	TRBJ1-4	AISESTGVDEKLF
TRBV28	TRBJ1-2	ASTWTGSHYGYT
TRBV7-9	TRBJ2-1	ASRTTRGYNEQF
TRBV7-9	TRBJ1-2	SSSFFGDRGSGGYT
TRBV5-1	TRBJ2-6	ASSPQWQGLSGANVLT
TRBV11-2	TRBJ2-1	ASSPDRGTRYNEQF
TRBV2	TRBJ1-5	ASSVDRRSGYSNQPQH